This is a list of T cell receptor beta chains from one sample in a study of cytomegalovirus exposure and HLA in healthy donors. Profiling relied on immunoSEQ multiplex PCR, and the TCRdb table lists in-frame clones only, not all of them. The sample records 190,000 or so clones, over 80% being singletons. The sample consisted of PBMCs. The receptor set was obtained from a man aged 50-59 years in good health and CMV-seronegative. CDR3s include the opening cysteine and the closing phenylalanine or tryptophan. D genes are given only for firm matches. The size entry is marked missing in some rows and otherwise reads once, few, many or a size class.

d_gene	v_gene	abundance	j_gene	len	CDR3nt	CDR3aa
TRBD2	TRBV7-2	once	TRBJ2-5	16	TGTGCCAGCAGCTCGGGACTAGCGGGGGGGCAAGAGACCCAGTACTTC	CASSSGLAGGQETQYF
-	TRBV28	-	TRBJ2-5	13	TGTGCCAGCAGCGTAACAGCGGTTCGGACCCAGTACTTC	CASSVTAVRTQYF
-	TRBV7-9	-	TRBJ2-2	13	TGTGCCAGCAGCCTGGCCTTAAACGGGGAGCTGTTTTTT	CASSLALNGELFF
TRBD1	TRBV7-2	-	TRBJ2-2	17	TGTGCCAGCAGCTTAGACGGGCAGGGGGCGCGATACGGGGAGCTGTTTTTT	CASSLDGQGARYGELFF
TRBD1	TRBV18	-	TRBJ2-7	15	TGTGCCAGCTCAAAGGACAGGTTCATTGGGAACGAGCAGTACTTC	CASSKDRFIGNEQYF
-	TRBV6-5	-	TRBJ2-3	14	TGTGCCAGCAGTTACACGAGTAGCACAGATACGCAGTATTTT	CASSYTSSTDTQYF
TRBD1	TRBV7-9	-	TRBJ1-6	15	TGTGCCAGCAGCTTAGTGGGGACAGCAAATTCACCCCTCCACTTT	CASSLVGTANSPLHF
TRBD1	TRBV19	-	TRBJ1-3	14	TGTGCCAGTAGTGACAGGGCGACGGGAAACACCATATATTTT	CASSDRATGNTIYF
-	TRBV23-1	once	TRBJ1-4	17	TGCGCCAGCAGTCACCACGACAGCTATCAAGGTAATGAAAAACTGTTTTTT	CASSHHDSYQGNEKLFF
-	TRBV6-5	few	TRBJ2-7	14	TGTGCCAGCAGTTACTCGGGACTTTCCTACGAGCAGTACTTC	CASSYSGLSYEQYF
TRBD2	TRBV30	-	TRBJ2-1	15	TGTGCCTGGAGTGGGGGACTAGCGGGCTACAATGAGCAGTTCTTC	CAWSGGLAGYNEQFF
TRBD2	TRBV9	once	TRBJ2-2	18	TGTGCCAGCAGCGTAGCTCGTAGCGGGGGGCCGAACACCGGGGAGCTGTTTTTT	CASSVARSGGPNTGELFF
TRBD2	TRBV2	-	TRBJ2-1	15	TGTGCCAGCAGACCCGGGACTAGCGGATACAATGAGCAGTTCTTC	CASRPGTSGYNEQFF
TRBD1	TRBV4-3	-	TRBJ2-1	16	TGCGCCAGCAGCCAAGATGGACAGGGGTCCTACAATGAGCAGTTCTTC	CASSQDGQGSYNEQFF
-	TRBV2	once	TRBJ2-2	14	TGTGCCAGCAGTGCTTCTACCCGGACCGGGGAGCTGTTTTTT	CASSASTRTGELFF
-	TRBV18	-	TRBJ2-7	14	TGTGCCAGCTCACCAGCCGGACACTCCTACGAGCAGTACTTC	CASSPAGHSYEQYF
-	TRBV29-1	-	TRBJ2-2	14	TGCAGCGTTGCGAGGGGGATGAACACCGGGGAGCTGTTTTTT	CSVARGMNTGELFF